Sequencing of this T cell receptor (beta chain) was carried out in a study of post-analysis software for immune sequencing data (dated by TCRdb to the mid-2010s). Study-level background: The recorded disease courses included relapsing-remitting, secondary progressive and progressive-relapsing multiple sclerosis, and some patients had no subtype annotation. The patient repertoires were set against about 12 previously published healthy control repertoires from donors whose ages ranged from roughly 6 to 25 years. A subset of samples was prepared in parallel using single-end sample barcoding, then pooled and co-amplified after Illumina adapter ligation. Study-wide findings and limitations: Significantly lower normalized Chao1 diversity was found in multiple sclerosis patients than in controls, suggesting substantial peripheral T-cell clonal expansion. Strong co-clustering of samples prepared in the same batch was shown by direct clustering with F measure, prompting a batch-effect correction. Patients showed significantly higher frequencies than controls for a handful of TRBV segments, among them TRBV5-6, TRBV5-1 and TRBV20-1. The multiple sclerosis patient group was slightly younger than the control group.

To demonstrate the VDJtools post-analysis software, the study profiled TCR beta repertoires from the peripheral blood of 10 to 15 young patients with multiple sclerosis. The multiple sclerosis patients were children and adolescents ranging in age from 6 to 15 years. The receptor library was made with PCR. The reads were generated on an Illumina HiSeq 2500. Unique molecular identifiers were incorporated into TCR beta cDNA libraries to reduce PCR and sequencing biases. Every 1 to 10 million input T cells yielded roughly 500,000 cDNA molecules, meaning each molecule approximated one T cell. The patient libraries were prepared and sequenced with the same protocol used for the earlier healthy control dataset. Samples belonging to the same batch were prepared together, multiplexed and sequenced on a shared HiSeq lane. The source study handled its data this way. MIGEC handled the raw barcoded reads, throwing out single-read molecular identifier groups before consensus assembly and CDR3 extraction. Clonotype tables were post-analysed with VDJtools, normalizing diversity by down-sampling all datasets to the smallest sample size. To correct batch-related cross-sample contamination, repertoire overlap clustering matched CDR3 amino acid sequences but not nucleotide sequences. TCRdb itself trimmed the public reads at Q25 with fastp, ran MiXCR and retained productive beta chains. Rows are combined by CDR3 protein, so each entry shows the most common genes and DNA. The V and J calls, along with clone size, are taken from TCRdb and not from the paper's own processing. The sample includes approximately 730,000 distinct CDR3 sequences, with more than 45% observed a single time. The ten largest clones take up 4.9% of the sample.

Taken from cysteine to phenylalanine, the CDR3 has 15 residues. This entry keeps only the CDR3 DNA: 45 bases, framed from base 1. The junction shows trimming of 1 base on V and 4 bases on J, plus 13 bases between the germline ends. The CDR1 and CDR2 encoded by the germline V gene are SGHTA and FQGNSA. Note on this clonotype: Its target antigen remains unknown. Base-call qualities are not available, and no considerably larger clone is one nucleotide away.

The clonotype comes from a girl between 10 and 17 years old with multiple sclerosis. The rearranged segments are TRBV7-2 and TRBJ1-2; perhaps TRBD1 is the D gene, with 6 bases matching. Sequencing was carried out using blood. The CDR3 has the sequence CASSLDGGAGYGYTF. The bases are TGTGCCAGCAGCTTAGATGGGGGGGCGGGCTATGGCTACACCTTC. The full variable domain, with segments outside the CDR3 supplied by the reference TRBV7-2 and TRBJ1-2 proteins, appears as GAGVSQSPSNKVTEKGKDVELRCDPISGHTALYWYRQSLGQGLEFLIYFQGNSAPDKSGLPSDRFSAERTGGSVSTLTIQRTQQEDSAVYLCASSLDGGAGYGYTFGSGTRLTVV.